This T cell receptor beta chain was identified during a study of blood T cells in healthy people across ages (dated by TCRdb to about 2015). For the study in its entirety: In model experiments, roughly one uniquely barcoded TCR beta cDNA molecule per two T cells was captured by template switching. Age-related changes in TCR beta repertoire diversity were measured in the study by deep sequencing normalized with unique cDNA molecular identifiers. Donors were grouped into four age groups: young (average roughly 17 years), middle-aged (roughly 37), aged (approximately 67) and long-lived (around 80). For two donors (one aged 18 to 30 and one aged 80 or older), the study analyzed two additional independent replicas of 1 million unique cDNA reads from the same blood draw. Results and caveats for the whole study, not just this receptor: As age increased, observed TCR beta diversity per million T cells dropped in a roughly linear way, and a significant reduction was already evident by age about 40. There was a strong correlation between observed TCR beta diversity and the percentage of naive T cells measured by flow cytometry. Because profiling used bulk unsorted PBMCs, naive and antigen-experienced compartments could not be compared conclusively. Estimates of total diversity based on one million sequenced T cells were considered lower bounds and underestimates. Compared with the aged group, the long-lived group had more naive CD4+ T cells, fewer expanded clones and increased TCR diversity, a pattern suggesting age selection. Because the CMV infection status of the donors was unknown, age-related changes in expanded clonotypes may potentially have been confounded.

Donors were under 40 systemically healthy Caucasian individuals from Russia aged about 6 to 100 years. Ten milliliters of peripheral blood were drawn from each donor into EDTA-treated Vacutainer tubes. Ficoll-Paque density-gradient centrifugation was used to isolate PBMCs, with at least 6.5 million per sample. Total RNA was extracted from PBMCs with Trizol reagent, with at least 5 micrograms obtained per sample. Naive CD45RAhigh/CD27high T cell percentages were measured by flow cytometry on a PBMC aliquot from every donor. This clonotype has just a few counts. Its antigen is not yet known. No much larger clone exists at a distance of one base, and base qualities are not known. The receptor library was made with 5' RACE. TCRdb names Illumina HiSeq 2500 as the instrument used. The second PCR ran for roughly 7 to 12 cycles and used a J-beta primer mix along with a sample-barcoded 5' primer. A unique molecular identifier was introduced onto each TCR beta cDNA molecule by a template-switch 5' adaptor carrying 12 random nucleotides. At least 2.5 million CDR3-containing paired-end reads were obtained from each sample. All of the RNA was converted into first-strand cDNA using the Mint cDNA synthesis kit, with a TRBC-specific oligonucleotide serving as the primer. Following uracil-DNA glycosylase treatment, a first 18-cycle PCR with universal primers M1SS and BC2_uni_R was performed on all cDNA. Under the source paper's analysis protocol: Normalization of each sample was performed by random selection of 1 million high-quality reads, each carrying a distinct molecular identifier. Instead of being binned into consensus sequences, reads with shared molecular identifiers were discarded. CDR3 identification, clonotype clustering and error correction used MiTCR with a Q25 quality threshold and the strictest error-elimination algorithm. A nonparametric unseen species model with Euler transformation was used to estimate a lower bound on total TCR beta diversity. TCRdb ran its own pipeline on the public reads, namely fastp trimming at Q25 and MiXCR clone calling, and kept in-frame beta chains. Here each entry gathers all rows of one CDR3 protein and keeps the most common genes and DNA. TCRdb's processing, not the study's, gives the V and J calls here. Across this sample there are approximately 900,000 distinct CDR3 sequences, with around 29% seen only once. More than 8.5% of the sample comes from the top ten.

The germline V gene sets CDR1 to SGHTA and CDR2 to FQGTGA. At the junction V is shortened by 5 bases and J by 1 base, with 11 bases in between. The CDR3 numbers 14 residues from cysteine through phenylalanine. Only CDR3 DNA is held: 42 bases, read in frame from base 1. The data also belong to a second study, concerning T cells of mothers and their children. According to the second study: Nine systemically healthy Caucasian individuals served as donors, namely three mothers together with their six children. cDNA synthesis consumed the entire amount of extracted RNA, loaded at approximately 1.6 ug RNA in each 15 ul reaction. In the second PCR, the M1S primer introduced both the sample barcodes and 2-4 random nucleotides. Each mother yielded over 9.5 million TCR beta CDR3 reads and each child a few million reads. Thymic selection shapes the output of TCR recombination in a similar way in related and unrelated pairs, and inherited differences have a minor effect. Related mother-child pairs always showed normalized repertoire overlap that was slightly higher than in unrelated mother-child pairs, though the difference was never significant. No persistent microchimeric T cell clones were found, with a detection sensitivity of approximately 100 clones per million clonotypes. To look for features that set related mother-child pairs apart from unrelated individuals, the researchers ran deep NGS to compare the TCR beta repertoires of mothers and children. Mothers averaged about 37 +/- 4 years of age and children averaged roughly 10 +/- 4 years. Libraries were sequenced on Illumina HiSeq 2000 with 100+100 nt paired-end reads after adapter ligation with NEBNext reagents. To prevent cross-contamination, the mother and child libraries were prepared a month apart and were sequenced in separate runs. For each donor, somewhere between 500,000 and 2,000,000 distinct TCR beta clonotypes were identified. Naive TCR beta clonotypes were estimated from low-frequency clonotypes matched to each donor's FACS-determined naive share, without sorting.

The sample consisted of blood. Recombination linked TRBV7-3 to TRBJ2-5; no D gene is confidently identified. This TCR derives from a woman aged 40-49 years in good health. The DNA is as follows: TGTGCCAGCAGCCAGAGCCCGGCCCAAGAGACCCAGTACTTC. Its translation reads: CASSQSPAQETQYF.